The 29 T cell receptor beta chains below were found in one sample sequenced in a study of blood T cell repertoires in COVID-19. Measured with immunoSEQ multiplex PCR; TCRdb has only the in-frame clones, and not every one. Of some 200,000 clones listed, approximately 89% are singletons. Sequenced: peripheral blood. These TCRs come from a man aged 70-80 years with acute or convalescent COVID-19.

This clone was seen a handful of times. The chain carries TRBV9 and TRBJ1-4, with 9 bases aligning to TRBD1. Germline CDR1 reads SGDLS; CDR2 reads YYNGEE. The V and J ends lost 4 bases and 2 bases, in that order; junction bases with no gene match: 6. CDR3 length equals 16 residues. The CDR3 DNA is TGTGCCAGCAGCCCTACAGGGGGCACCACTAATGAAAAACTGTTTTTT. Translated: CASSPTGGTTNEKLFF. The entire variable domain, with the rest obtained from reference TRBV9 and TRBJ1-4, is as follows: DSGVTQTPKHLITATGQRVTLRCSPRSGDLSVYWYQQSLDQGLQFLIQYYNGEERAKGNILERFSAQQFPDLHSELNLSSLELGDSALYFCASSPTGGTTNEKLFFGSGTQLSVL.

The chain joins TRBV7-9 to TRBJ1-3; TRBD1 matches 7 bases. Germline values: CDR1 SEHNR, CDR2 FQNEAQ (reference sequence). The V and J ends lost 5 bases and 4 bases, in that order; junction bases with no gene match: 8. There are 15 residues in the CDR3. As DNA, the CDR3 is TGTGCCAGCAGCCACACGACGACAGGGGGAAACACCATATATTTT. Its translation: CASSHTTTGGNTIYF.

The chain couples TRBV16 to TRBJ1-2; no definite D call. Looked up from germline, CDR1 is KGHSY and CDR2 is FQNENV. This CDR3 has 14 residues. V lost 1 base and J lost 1, with 7 bases in between. The CDR3 is CASSQLPGNYGYTF. The CDR3 DNA reads TGTGCCAGCAGCCAATTGCCGGGTAACTATGGCTACACCTTC. The full variable domain, with the rest looked up from reference TRBV16 and TRBJ1-2, is GEEVAQTPKHLVRGEGQKAKLYCAPIKGHSYVFWYQQVLKNEFKFLISFQNENVFDETGMPKERFSAKCLPNSPCSLEIQATKLEDSAVYFCASSQLPGNYGYTFGSGTRLTVV.

The V call is TRBV2, the J call TRBJ1-2; tentative D call: TRBD1 (6 bases). V was pared by 6 bases and J by 7 bases, with 15 bases between. CDR3 length: 13 residues. CDR1 SNHLY and CDR2 FYNNEI come from the germline V gene. The CDR3 protein is CASRDGTLLGYTF. For the CDR3, the DNA is TGTGCCAGCAGGGACGGGACACTTCTTGGCTACACCTTC.

V and J are TRBV5-1 and TRBJ2-2; possibly TRBD2 for D (6 bases). The CDR3 has 16 amino acids. Trimming removed 2 bases at V and 4 bases at J, with 15 bases between. The V gene's germline CDR1 is SGHRS and CDR2 YFSETQ. This CDR3 reads CASSFPSLASTGELFF. The CDR3 coding sequence is TGCGCCAGCAGCTTTCCGAGCCTAGCGAGCACCGGGGAGCTGTTTTTT.

DNA of the CDR3: TGTGCCAGCAGCGTAGGTGGCGGGGGAAACACCATATATTTT. As protein: CASSVGGGGNTIYF. The chain couples TRBV9 to TRBJ1-3; the D is unclear. Trimming cost V 0 bases and J 4 bases, with 8 bases left between them. Germline CDR1 SGDLS, CDR2 YYNGEE. The CDR3 sequence is 14 residues long.

This clone was seen once. The V gene is TRBV6-8, the J gene TRBJ1-1, with 8 bases aligning to TRBD1. CDR3 length: 12 amino acids. Trimming took 6 bases from V and 8 from J; bases not matched to a gene: 5. CDR1 and CDR2 (germline): MNHGY, SAAAGT. The CDR3 DNA sequence: TGTGCCAGCAGGGGACAGGAAAGGGAAGCTTTCTTT. This encodes CASRGQEREAFF.

This clone came up once. The gene calls are TRBV5-1 and TRBJ2-3, with 9 positions matching TRBD1. The CDR3 runs 16 residues. The J segment lost 1 base and the V segment lost 4 bases, leaving 7 bases of the junction unmatched. Germline V gene lookup returns CDR1 SGHRS and CDR2 YFSETQ. For the CDR3, the DNA is TGCGCCAGCAGCCCCGGGACAGGGCGCGGCACAGATACGCAGTATTTT. Protein sequence: CASSPGTGRGTDTQYF.

This rearrangement joins TRBV9 to TRBJ2-3; D not certain. Trimming removed 2 bases at V and 0 bases at J, with 10 bases between. The CDR3 contains 15 residues. Germline CDR1 reads SGDLS; CDR2 reads YYNGEE. The CDR3 DNA follows: TGTGCCAGCAGCGTCCTTTCGTCTAGCACAGATACGCAGTATTTT. This codes for CASSVLSSSTDTQYF. Full variable domain (outside the CDR3, taken from reference TRBV9 and TRBJ2-3): DSGVTQTPKHLITATGQRVTLRCSPRSGDLSVYWYQQSLDQGLQFLIQYYNGEERAKGNILERFSAQQFPDLHSELNLSSLELGDSALYFCASSVLSSSTDTQYFGPGTRLTVL.

This clone is a singleton in its sample. This chain joins TRBV5-1 and TRBJ2-5; TRBD2 aligns across 8 bases. Losses at the gene ends were 2 bases for V and 5 bases for J; bases not matched to a gene: 2. This CDR3 is built from 13 residues. Germline CDR1 is SGHRS and CDR2 is YFSETQ. Written as DNA, the CDR3 is TGCGCCAGCAGCTTAGCGGGAGATGAGACCCAGTACTTC. Protein sequence: CASSLAGDETQYF.

This chain uses TRBV5-1 with TRBJ2-1; 7 bases are shared with TRBD1. The CDR3 is 14 amino acids. Germline CDR1 SGHRS, CDR2 YFSETQ. Unmatched junction bases numbered 5, after V lost 4 bases and J lost 4 bases. The chain's CDR3 is CASSPGQMYNEQFF. CDR3 nucleotides: TGCGCCAGCAGCCCGGGACAGATGTACAATGAGCAGTTCTTC. Complete variable domain (other parts from reference TRBV5-1 and TRBJ2-1): KAGVTQTPRYLIKTRGQQVTLSCSPISGHRSVSWYQQTPGQGLQFLFEYFSETQRNKGNFPGRFSGRQFSNSRSEMNVSTLELGDSALYLCASSPGQMYNEQFFGPGTRLTVL.

This clone was recorded once. V is TRBV10-1 and J is TRBJ2-1; D perhaps matches TRBD2 (6 bases). This CDR3 is built from 16 residues. Germline V gives CDR1 WNHNN, CDR2 SYGVQD (reference sequence). V dropped 3 bases and J dropped 4 bases, with 16 bases sitting between them. CDR3 DNA: TGCGCCAGCAGTGAAAAGATTGGACTACGTTACAATGAGCAGTTCTTC. This translates into CASSEKIGLRYNEQFF.

This clone was seen a single time. This chain joins TRBV3-1 (or the pseudogene TRBV3-2) and TRBJ2-3, with 8 nucleotides matching TRBD1. Trimming removed 4 bases from V and 7 bases from J; junction bases left unmatched: 4. The germline gives CDR1 LGHDT, CDR2 YNNKEL (reference sequence). CDR3 size: 13 residues. The CDR3 DNA follows: TGTGCCAGCAGCCCCGACAGGGGCCATACGCAGTATTTT. It yields the protein CASSPDRGHTQYF.

This sequence joins TRBV30 and TRBJ2-1, with 9 bases identical to TRBD2. Germline V gene data show CDR1 as GTSNPN and CDR2 as SVGIG (reference sequence). The CDR3 has 14 residues. Trimming took 8 bases from V and 1 from J; bases not matched to a gene: 6. The CDR3 nucleotides are TGTGCCCAACGTCTAGCGGGGTCCTACAATGAGCAGTTCTTC. This translates into CAQRLAGSYNEQFF.

The chain recombines TRBV15 with TRBJ2-5; TRBD2 matches 8 bases. The trim removed 0 bases at V and 5 bases at J, leaving 5 bases unmatched. The CDR3 loop spans 15 amino acids. CDR1 LNHNV and CDR2 YYDKDF come from the germline V gene (reference sequence). This CDR3 reads CATSRDQGLGETQYF. Here the CDR3 DNA reads TGTGCCACCAGCAGAGATCAGGGACTAGGGGAGACCCAGTACTTC.

V and J are TRBV2 and TRBJ2-7; tentative D call: TRBD1 (6 bases). This CDR3 region has 16 residues. V lost 0 bases to trimming and J lost 3 bases, with 15 bases between them. CDR1 SNHLY and CDR2 FYNNEI come from the germline V gene. The DNA for the CDR3 is TGTGCCAGCAGTGAAGCGCTTCAGGGGTCCTTCTACGAGCAGTACTTC. Protein: CASSEALQGSFYEQYF.

There are a few counts of this clone. V is TRBV6-4 and J is TRBJ1-5, with no clear D. The CDR3 runs to 13 residues. V was pared by 3 bases and J by 4 bases, with 7 bases between. CDR1 and CDR2 from the germline V gene are MRHNA and SNTAGT. In nucleotides, the CDR3 is TGTGCCAGCAGTGAACAGCTTAATCAGCCCCAGCATTTT. It specifies CASSEQLNQPQHF.

The rearrangement uses TRBV7-9 and TRBJ2-1, with 16 bases matching TRBD2. The CDR3 runs to 18 residues. Germline trimming cut 5 bases from V and 2 bases from J; bases unmatched to any gene: 6. Germline V gene lookup returns CDR1 SEHNR and CDR2 FQNEAQ (reference sequence). Here the CDR3 DNA reads TGTGCCAGCAGCCCCGGGACTAGCGGGGGGGCCGCCTACAATGAGCAGTTCTTC. Its translation is CASSPGTSGGAAYNEQFF.

The chain is built from TRBV2 and TRBJ2-7, with 7 positions matching TRBD1. CDR3 size: 14 residues. Germline CDR1 reads SNHLY; CDR2 reads FYNNEI. V was pared by 6 bases and J by 6 bases, with 11 bases of the junction left unmatched. The CDR3 is CASRDMTGTSEQYF. CDR3 bases: TGTGCCAGCAGGGATATGACAGGGACGAGCGAGCAGTACTTC.

This rearrangement joins TRBV3-1 (or the pseudogene TRBV3-2) to TRBJ2-7; D possibly corresponds to TRBD2 (5 bases). The germline gives CDR1 LGHDT, CDR2 YNNKEL (reference sequence). V dropped 3 bases and J dropped 2 bases, with 11 bases sitting between them. CDR3 length equals 14 residues. The CDR3 sequence is CASSHAILAYEQYF. The CDR3 DNA reads as TGTGCCAGCAGCCATGCCATACTAGCCTACGAGCAGTACTTC.

This chain uses TRBV7-9 with TRBJ2-3; D gene ambiguous. CDR1 is SEHNR, CDR2 FQNEAQ, per germline (reference sequence). This CDR3 is built from 13 residues. Deletions cut 2 bases from V and 3 bases from J, with 6 bases between. The CDR3 coding sequence is TGTGCCAGCAGCTTACTAGAAACAGATACGCAGTATTTT. This sequence encodes CASSLLETDTQYF.

This chain uses TRBV28 with TRBJ1-4, with TRBD1 matching over 9 bases. CDR3 length: 16 amino acids. CDR1 and CDR2 from the germline V gene are MDHEN and SYDVKM. Trimming took 2 bases from V and 7 from J; bases not matched to a gene: 8. The CDR3 is CASSLVGGQGTEKLFF. The CDR3 coding sequence is TGTGCCAGCAGTTTAGTCGGGGGACAGGGAACTGAAAAACTGTTTTTT.

This chain uses TRBV15 with TRBJ2-1; 8 positions agree with TRBD2. V shed 1 base and J 10 bases; nucleotides not matched to a gene: 6. Germline V CDR1 and CDR2: LNHNV, YYDKDF (reference sequence). This CDR3 comprises 14 residues. DNA of the CDR3: TGTGCCACCAGCAGAGGGGGGACTAGTTGGGAGCAGTTCTTC. This codes for CATSRGGTSWEQFF.

The genes are TRBV6-1 and TRBJ2-7; a possible D gene is TRBD2 (6 bases). The germline CDR1 and CDR2 sequences are MNHNS and SASEGT. Trimming cost V 2 bases and J 3 bases, with 11 bases left between them. The CDR3 is 14 residues long. Here the CDR3 DNA reads TGTGCCAGCAGTGAACGAGGGACTTACTACGAGCAGTACTTC. This codes for CASSERGTYYEQYF.

This rearrangement joins TRBV5-5 to TRBJ2-7; a weak D match, TRBD2 (7 bases). This CDR3 spans 13 amino acids. Trimming removed 3 bases from V and 6 bases from J, with 13 bases in between. The germline gives CDR1 SGHKS, CDR2 YYEKEE (reference sequence). CDR3 region: CASSWGGFGEQYF. The CDR3 nucleotides read TGTGCCAGCAGCTGGGGGGGCTTTGGCGAGCAGTACTTC. Combining the CDR3 with reference TRBV5-5 and TRBJ2-7 gives the whole variable domain DAGVTQSPTHLIKTRGQQVTLRCSPISGHKSVSWYQQVLGQGPQFIFQYYEKEERGRGNFPDRFSARQFPNYSSELNVNALLLGDSALYLCASSWGGFGEQYFGPGTRLTVT.

The chain links TRBV6-5 to TRBJ1-5, with 9 bases aligning to TRBD1. The CDR3 runs 15 residues. With V trimmed by 4 bases and J by 1 base, 2 bases remained unmatched. CDR1 and CDR2 (germline): MNHEY, SVGAGI. CDR3 DNA: TGTGCCAGCAGTTGGACAGGGGCCAGCAATCAGCCCCAGCATTTT. Residues: CASSWTGASNQPQHF.

The chain couples TRBV12-3 or TRBV12-4 to TRBJ1-2, with D perhaps matching TRBD1 (6 bases). The CDR3 has 13 residues. The V gene lost 5 bases and the J gene lost 4 bases, with 11 bases spanning the gap. In nucleotides, the CDR3 is TGTGCCAGCAGTACGGACAGCTCCTATGGCTACACCTTC. Its protein is CASSTDSSYGYTF.

The chain joins TRBV15 to TRBJ2-3, with D maybe TRBD2 (7 bases). The CDR3 is 19 amino acids. V lost 3 bases to trimming and J lost 3 bases, with 25 bases between them. From germline, CDR1 is LNHNV and CDR2 YYDKDF (reference sequence). CDR3 in amino acids: CATSRSLRGRADVTDTQYF. As DNA, the CDR3 is TGTGCCACCAGCAGGTCCTTGAGGGGGAGGGCCGATGTGACAGATACGCAGTATTTT.

V gene TRBV28 combines with J gene TRBJ2-1; 11 positions agree with TRBD2. Germline lookup yields CDR1 MDHEN and CDR2 SYDVKM. V dropped 8 bases and J dropped 3; count of bases not matched to a gene: 3. CDR3 size: 14 residues. CDR3 sequence reads: CASRLAGIYNEQFF. CDR3 sequence (DNA): TGTGCCAGCCGACTAGCGGGGATCTACAATGAGCAGTTCTTC.